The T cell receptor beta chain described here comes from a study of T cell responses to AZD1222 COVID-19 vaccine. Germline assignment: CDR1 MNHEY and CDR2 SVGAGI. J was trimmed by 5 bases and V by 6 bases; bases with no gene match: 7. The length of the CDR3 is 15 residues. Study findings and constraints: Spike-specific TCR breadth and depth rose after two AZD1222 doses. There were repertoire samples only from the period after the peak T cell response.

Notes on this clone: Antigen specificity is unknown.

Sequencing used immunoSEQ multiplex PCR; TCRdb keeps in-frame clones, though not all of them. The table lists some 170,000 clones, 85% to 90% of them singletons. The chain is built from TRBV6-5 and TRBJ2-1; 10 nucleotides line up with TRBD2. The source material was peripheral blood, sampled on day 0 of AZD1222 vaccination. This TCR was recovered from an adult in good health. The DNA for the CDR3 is TGTGCCAGCAGATCTTTAGCGGGGGGAAACAATGAGCAGTTCTTC. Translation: CASRSLAGGNNEQFF.